The 2 T cell receptor beta chains presented below share a single source sample, sequenced in a study of CD8+ T cells in alopecia areata. Extracted RNA was reverse transcribed into cDNA, the sequencing template. Assay used: immunoSEQ multiplex PCR; TCRdb lists only in-frame clones, some missing. The profile covers some 110,000 clones, none occurring a single time. The sequenced sample was lesional skin. Receptor source: a C3H/HeJ mouse with alopecia areata. The strain is characterized by the MHC haplotype H2-k.

Only a few counts were recorded for this clone. Gene names denote mouse genes. The CDR3 extends 4 residues past the end of the read, so its final part is completed from the germline J gene. The rearrangement uses TRBV31 and TRBJ2-1, with D possibly matching TRBD1 (6 bases). Germline V gives CDR1 GKSSPN, CDR2 SITVG. Trimming took 1 base from V and 2 from J, leaving 9 bases between them. The CDR3 covers 14 residues. The CDR3 bases that were read are TGTGCCTGGAGTCCCTACAGGGACTATGCT. This translates into CAWSPYRDYA. From start to end, the CDR3 is CAWSPYRDYAEQFF.

This clone was seen a handful of times. The gene names here belong to mouse. The sequence runs out 4 residues before the end of the CDR3; the remainder is reconstructed from the germline J gene. The chain couples TRBV13-1 to TRBJ2-7; 8 bases are a match to TRBD2. CDR1 and CDR2 from the germline V gene are NSHNY and SYGAGN. The CDR3 spans 13 residues. CDR3 DNA (partial): TGTGCCAGCAGTGACGCACTGGGGGAT. It codes for CASSDALGD. The full CDR3 sequence reads CASSDALGDEQYF.